The 15 T cell receptor beta chains in this list originate from one sample, sequenced in a study of blood T cell repertoires in COVID-19. TCRdb's table, derived via immunoSEQ multiplex PCR, lists solely in-frame clones and lacks some. The profile shows some 450,000 clones, around 88% of them singletons. The specimen was peripheral blood. The receptor source for this set is a woman in her forties or fifties with COVID-19, enrolled during active disease.

About this clone itself: Other DNA sequences in this sample translate to the same CDR3. The V call is TRBV5-1, the J call TRBJ2-1, with 11 positions matching TRBD1. The CDR3 length is 15 residues. Trimming took 2 bases from V and 6 from J; bases not matched to a gene: 4. The V gene's germline CDR1 is SGHRS and CDR2 YFSETQ. As DNA, the CDR3 is TGCGCCAGCAGCTTAGGACAGGGGGCTCTCAATGAGCAGTTCTTC. It codes for CASSLGQGALNEQFF. The full variable domain, in which reference TRBV5-1 and TRBJ2-1 provide the parts outside the CDR3, is KAGVTQTPRYLIKTRGQQVTLSCSPISGHRSVSWYQQTPGQGLQFLFEYFSETQRNKGNFPGRFSGRQFSNSRSEMNVSTLELGDSALYLCASSLGQGALNEQFFGPGTRLTVL.

The chain links TRBV7-3 to TRBJ2-3; 10 positions match TRBD2. The V segment lost 4 bases and the J segment 7 bases; nucleotides outside the gene matches: 11. The germline CDR1 and CDR2 sequences are SGHTA and FQGTGA. The CDR3 runs to 16 residues. DNA for the CDR3: TGTGCCAGCAGCTCCTCAGCGGGGGGGCCTGAAAATACGCAGTATTTT. It yields the protein CASSSSAGGPENTQYF.

The chain couples TRBV30 to TRBJ1-6; 8 nucleotides align to TRBD1. The CDR3 covers 13 residues. Per germline, CDR1 GTSNPN and CDR2 SVGIG (reference sequence). The V gene end was trimmed by 4 bases and the J gene end by 7 bases; junction bases not matched to a gene: 3. The CDR3 DNA is TGTGCCTGGACGGACAGGGAGAATTCACCCCTCCACTTT. Protein: CAWTDRENSPLHF.

This clone occurred once. The CDR3 nucleotides read TGTGCCAGCAGTGATTACGGGTTAGGAAACACCATATATTTT. Amino acid sequence: CASSDYGLGNTIYF. J is TRBJ1-3 and V is TRBV2; no clear D. This CDR3 region has 14 residues. Germline CDR1 reads SNHLY; CDR2 reads FYNNEI. Trimming shortened V by 3 bases and J by 4 bases, and 10 bases separated the two germline ends.

This chain uses TRBV5-6 with TRBJ2-1, with D uncertain. CDR1 and CDR2 from the germline V gene are SGHDT and YYEEEE. V lost 3 bases to trimming and J lost 14 bases, with 12 bases between them. The length of the CDR3 is 11 residues. CDR3 sequence: CASSSLGRKFF. In nucleotides, the CDR3 is TGTGCCAGCAGCTCTTTGGGCCGCAAGTTCTTC.

V gene TRBV11-2 combines with J gene TRBJ2-3, with 9 positions matching TRBD1. The CDR3 has 14 residues. Germline V gene sequence: CDR1 SGHAT, CDR2 FQNNGV. The junction had 6 bases not matched to a gene; V was cut back by 5 bases and J by 6 bases. The DNA of the CDR3 is TGTGCCAGCAGCACCGACAGGGGGTCCGATACGCAGTATTTT. Its translation: CASSTDRGSDTQYF.

The rearrangement uses TRBV10-1 and TRBJ2-1; 7 positions match TRBD2. The CDR3 is 15 residues long. J gave up 7 bases and V 6 bases, and 12 bases lay outside the gene matches. Germline lookup yields CDR1 WNHNN and CDR2 SYGVQD (reference sequence). CDR3 amino acids: CASSPTGSGENEQFF. The CDR3 DNA sequence: TGCGCCAGCAGCCCGACGGGCAGCGGGGAGAATGAGCAGTTCTTC.

The DNA for the CDR3 is TGTGCCAGCAGCTTATTAAGGGACAGCCTTAACTATGGCTACACCTTC. As protein: CASSLLRDSLNYGYTF. The chain employs TRBV11-2 and TRBJ1-2; 7 bases agree with TRBD1. V was clipped by 2 bases and J by 1 base; unmatched bases: 7. The CDR3 runs 16 residues. Looked up from germline, CDR1 is SGHAT and CDR2 is FQNNGV.

V and J are TRBV7-9 and TRBJ2-5; D possibly corresponds to TRBD1 (6 bases). CDR3 length: 14 amino acids. V was cut by 1 base and J by 2 bases, with 8 bases left in between. Germline CDR1 and CDR2: SEHNR and FQNEAQ (reference sequence). CDR3 in amino acids: CASSLEGGQETQYF. The CDR3 nucleotides read TGTGCCAGCAGCTTAGAAGGGGGACAAGAGACCCAGTACTTC.

The gene calls are TRBV7-9 and TRBJ2-6; D call uncertain. This CDR3 spans 14 amino acids. Germline CDR1 is SEHNR and CDR2 is FQNEAQ (reference sequence). V was shortened by 5 bases and J by 1 base, with 6 bases between the two germline ends. The DNA of the CDR3 is TGTGCCAGCAGCGGGCCTTCTGGGGCCAACGTCCTGACTTTC. Its protein product is CASSGPSGANVLTF. Full variable domain (rest looked up from reference TRBV7-9 and TRBJ2-6): DTGVSQNPRHKITKRGQNVTFRCDPISEHNRLYWYRQTLGQGPEFLTYFQNEAQLEKSRLLSDRFSAERPKGSFSTLEIQRTEQGDSAMYLCASSGPSGANVLTFGAGSRLTVL.

This chain links TRBV24-1 with TRBJ2-2; 10 nucleotides match TRBD2. V lost 4 bases, J lost 5 bases, and 0 bases stayed unmatched. This CDR3 has 14 amino acids. CDR1 is KGHDR, CDR2 SFDVKD, per germline. This CDR3 is CATSEAGGTGELFF. CDR3 nucleotides: TGTGCCACCAGTGAAGCGGGGGGGACCGGGGAGCTGTTTTTT.

The rearrangement uses TRBV11-2 and TRBJ2-7, with 14 positions matching TRBD2. CDR1 and CDR2 (germline): SGHAT, FQNNGV. This CDR3 is 16 amino acids long. V trimming: 5 bases; J trimming: 4 bases; junction bases outside the gene matches: 7. The CDR3 loop is CASSPGTSGGLYEQYF. In DNA, the CDR3 is TGTGCCAGCAGCCCTGGGACTAGCGGGGGATTGTACGAGCAGTACTTC.

This clone was observed once. The rearrangement joins TRBV14 to TRBJ2-7; 11 bases match TRBD2. Germline CDR1 is SGHDN and CDR2 is FVKESK. The CDR3 extends over 15 amino acids. V lost 4 bases, J lost 5 bases, and 7 bases stayed unmatched. CDR3 sequence reads: CASSLLAGGLNEQYF. The CDR3 DNA reads TGTGCCAGCAGCCTTTTAGCGGGGGGGCTGAACGAGCAGTACTTC.

The chain links TRBV7-3 to TRBJ2-3, with D hard to call. Germline lookup yields CDR1 SGHTA and CDR2 FQGTGA. V was trimmed by 1 base and J by 5 bases, leaving 7 bases between them. The CDR3 loop spans 13 amino acids. The DNA for the CDR3 is TGTGCCAGCAGCTTAATGGCGGAAGATACGCAGTATTTT. Its protein is CASSLMAEDTQYF.

The chain's CDR3 is CATSRDSVGLAGAHRGNEQFF. The DNA for the CDR3 is TGTGCCACCAGCAGAGATAGCGTAGGGCTAGCGGGGGCCCACCGTGGGAATGAGCAGTTCTTC. The V call is TRBV15, the J call TRBJ2-1; 10 bases agree with TRBD2. CDR1 LNHNV and CDR2 YYDKDF come from the germline V gene (reference sequence). The CDR3 runs to 21 residues. V lost 0 bases to trimming and J lost 7 bases; unmatched junction nucleotides: 21.